This record concerns one T cell receptor beta chain sequence. The antigen is not known. Germline V gene data show CDR1 as SGHVS and CDR2 as FNYEAQ. This CDR3 contains 16 residues. Unmatched junction bases numbered 9, after V lost 2 bases and J lost 5 bases. This sample was included in a study of T cell therapy after organ transplantation. Study-level background: CMV-specific T cells, median 1.92 x 10^8, were given as 2 to 6 intravenous infusions.

Profiled with immunoSEQ multiplex PCR; TCRdb holds only in-frame clones, not every one. The sample lists 15,000 to 20,000 clones, 85% to 90% occurring once. Indicated time point: 20-29 weeks after completion of therapy. The sequence was collected from a human patient who had received a solid organ transplant and had CMV disease. Some of the T cells may derive from the graft donor. J is TRBJ1-5 and V is TRBV7-6; 7 nucleotides match TRBD1. This sample comprised CD8+ T cells from blood, obtained after autologous CMV-specific T cell therapy. Written as DNA, the CDR3 is TGTGCCAGCAGCTTATATGAGGGGGCATTAGATCAGCCCCAGCATTTT. It codes for CASSLYEGALDQPQHF. Based on the CDR3 plus reference TRBV7-6 and TRBJ1-5, the full variable domain is GAGVSQSPRYKVTKRGQDVALRCDPISGHVSLYWYRQALGQGPEFLTYFNYEAQQDKSGLPNDRFSAERPEGSISTLTIQRTEQRDSAMYRCASSLYEGALDQPQHFGDGTRLSIL.